Each of the 19 T cell receptor beta chains below was sequenced from the same sample in a study of blood T cell repertoires in COVID-19 (dated by TCRdb to 2018 to 2020). Preparation of the library involved the immunoSEQ multiplex PCR assay. Sourced from immuneACCESS, this table was stored by TCRdb with only in-frame sequences that have V and J called. A share of the clones is absent; for the studies checked, an unresolved V gene accounts for under half, and the remainder has no known explanation. For this sample there are around 18,000 clones; roughly nine tenths appear just once. The ten largest clones represent about an eighth of the sample. Sample: peripheral blood. These receptors all stem from a man aged 60 to 69 with active COVID-19.

The chain joins TRBV10-3 to TRBJ1-5; D not resolved. CDR3 length: 14 amino acids. V dropped 0 bases and J dropped 6 bases, with 9 bases sitting between them. Per the germline V gene, CDR1 is ENHRY and CDR2 is SYGVKD. The CDR3 coding sequence is TGTGCCATCAGTGAGTCAGAGGTGGGTCAGCCCCAGCATTTT. Translating it yields CAISESEVGQPQHF.

The rearrangement joins TRBV25-1 to TRBJ2-3, with TRBD2 matching 9 bases. This CDR3 comprises 17 residues. CDR1 and CDR2 (germline): MGHDK, SYGVNS. Trimming at V came to 1 base and at J to 2 bases, leaving 7 bases not matched to a gene. CDR3 DNA: TGTGCCAGCAGTGAATCCGGGGCGGGAGGGTTCACAGATACGCAGTATTTT. Encoded protein: CASSESGAGGFTDTQYF.

About this clone itself: One end of the junction does not line up with germline, which may come from a read error. The rearrangement links TRBV7-7 to TRBJ2-5, with D hard to call. The V gene's germline CDR1 is SSHAT and CDR2 FNYEAQ (reference sequence). The CDR3 loop spans 15 amino acids. The DNA of the CDR3 is TGTGCTAGCAGCGATTCTACAGAGATCCAAGAGACCCAGTACTTC. Translation gives CASSDSTEIQETQYF.

This clone has a handful of counts. CDR3 sequence: CASSADRVNTEAFF. The CDR3 nucleotides read TGTGCCAGCAGTGCGGACAGGGTGAACACTGAAGCTTTCTTT. The rearrangement joins TRBV2 to TRBJ1-1; TRBD1 matches 8 bases. With 4 bases clipped from V and 0 bases from J, the junction kept 1 base outside the gene matches. Germline CDR1 SNHLY, CDR2 FYNNEI. CDR3 length: 14 amino acids.

The genes are TRBV28 and TRBJ1-2, with unresolved D. The germline V gene has CDR1 MDHEN and CDR2 SYDVKM. The V gene lost 4 bases and the J gene lost 5 bases, with 14 bases spanning the gap. The CDR3 extends over 14 amino acids. The CDR3 coding sequence is TGTGCCAGCAGTTGGAGGCAGGTCCTTTATGGCTACACCTTC. Its protein is CASSWRQVLYGYTF.

V usage is TRBV5-1 and J usage is TRBJ2-1, with 9 bases identical to TRBD1. V trimming: 4 bases; J trimming: 6 bases; junction bases outside the gene matches: 11. The germline V gene encodes CDR1 SGHRS and CDR2 YFSETQ. The CDR3 consists of 16 residues. The CDR3 protein is CASSGPRDRERNEQFF. The CDR3 nucleotides are TGCGCCAGCAGCGGCCCCCGGGACAGGGAACGCAATGAGCAGTTCTTC.

This clone was seen a single time. V is TRBV10-3 and J is TRBJ2-3, with D tentatively TRBD2 (5 bases). Trimming cost V 5 bases and J 1 base, with 13 bases left between them. CDR1 ENHRY and CDR2 SYGVKD come from the germline V gene. The CDR3 consists of 15 residues. DNA for the CDR3: TGTGCCATCAGTCCCCGCCCCGGGGGCACAGATACGCAGTATTTT. As protein: CAISPRPGGTDTQYF.

The V and J genes are TRBV27 and TRBJ1-5, with D maybe TRBD1 (5 bases). CDR1 is MNHEY, CDR2 SMNVEV, per germline (reference sequence). The CDR3 contains 15 residues. V gave up 6 bases and J gave up 0 bases, with 12 bases separating them. CDR3 in amino acids: CASSETGISNQPQHF. The CDR3 nucleotides read TGTGCCAGCAGCGAAACAGGAATTAGCAATCAGCCCCAGCATTTT.

The chain links TRBV3-1 (or the pseudogene TRBV3-2) to TRBJ2-7, with 8 bases identical to TRBD2. J gave up 3 bases and V 1 base, and 11 bases lay outside the gene matches. The germline CDR1 and CDR2 sequences are LGHDT and YNNKEL (reference sequence). The CDR3 has 17 residues. CDR3 DNA: TGTGCCAGCAGCCAAGGGGGGAGAGCGGGAGAAGTCTACGAGCAGTACTTC. It yields the protein CASSQGGRAGEVYEQYF.

V gene TRBV7-2 combines with J gene TRBJ1-2; 10 bases fit TRBD1. V was clipped by 5 bases and J by 8 bases; unmatched bases: 8. Germline loops: CDR1 SGHTA, CDR2 FQGNSA. The CDR3 length is 14 residues. The DNA of the CDR3 is TGTGCCAGCAGCCCAAGACAGGGGGCGGGAGGCTACACCTTC. Encoded protein: CASSPRQGAGGYTF.

V is TRBV11-3 and J is TRBJ2-2, with 9 bases fitting TRBD1. The V gene's germline CDR1 is SGHNT and CDR2 YENEEA. Trimming at V came to 5 bases and at J to 5 bases, leaving 9 bases not matched to a gene. CDR3 length equals 16 residues. CDR3 protein: CASSQTLTGGTGELFF. Written as DNA, the CDR3 is TGTGCCAGCAGCCAAACATTGACAGGGGGGACCGGGGAGCTGTTTTTT. Full variable domain (outside the CDR3, taken from reference TRBV11-3 and TRBJ2-2): EAGVVQSPRYKIIEKKQPVAFWCNPISGHNTLYWYLQNLGQGPELLIRYENEEAVDDSQLPKDRFSAERLKGVDSTLKIQPAELGDSAVYLCASSQTLTGGTGELFFGEGSRLTVL.

The genes are TRBV5-1 and TRBJ2-2; no clear D. The CDR3 runs 14 residues. Trimming removed 4 bases at V and 2 bases at J, with 9 bases between. Germline V gene sequence: CDR1 SGHRS, CDR2 YFSETQ. The CDR3: CASSEIGNTGELFF. The CDR3 DNA reads TGCGCCAGCAGCGAGATTGGTAACACCGGGGAGCTGTTTTTT. Together with reference TRBV5-1 and TRBJ2-2, the CDR3 gives the full variable domain: KAGVTQTPRYLIKTRGQQVTLSCSPISGHRSVSWYQQTPGQGLQFLFEYFSETQRNKGNFPGRFSGRQFSNSRSEMNVSTLELGDSALYLCASSEIGNTGELFFGEGSRLTVL.

The chain couples TRBV2 to TRBJ2-1, with 9 positions matching TRBD2. There are 15 residues in the CDR3. The ends lost 6 bases at V and 6 bases at J; junction bases unmatched: 9. Per the germline V gene, CDR1 is SNHLY and CDR2 is FYNNEI. CDR3 region: CASRSGGGASNEQFF. The CDR3 DNA reads TGTGCCAGCAGGTCTGGCGGGGGGGCCTCCAATGAGCAGTTCTTC.

V is TRBV5-1 and J is TRBJ2-3, with 13 bases lining up with TRBD2. The CDR3 consists of 16 residues. Germline CDR1 reads SGHRS; CDR2 reads YFSETQ. The ends lost 3 bases at V and 6 bases at J; junction bases unmatched: 7. The DNA of the CDR3 is TGCGCCAGCAGCTCAGACGGACTAGCGGGAGTGGATACGCAGTATTTT. Translated: CASSSDGLAGVDTQYF.

This chain joins TRBV19 and TRBJ2-3, with D possibly being TRBD2 (6 bases). The V end was cut by 5 bases, the J end by 1 base, with 16 bases between. From germline, CDR1 is LNHDA and CDR2 SQIVND (reference sequence). CDR3 length: 16 residues. The CDR3 is CASSPRLVGGTDTQYF. DNA for the CDR3: TGTGCCAGTAGTCCTCGACTAGTAGGGGGCACAGATACGCAGTATTTT.

This chain uses TRBV5-6 with TRBJ2-3; 8 bases line up with TRBD2. The CDR3 sequence is 16 residues long. Trimming took 0 bases from V and 5 from J; bases not matched to a gene: 8. Looked up from germline, CDR1 is SGHDT and CDR2 is YYEEEE. DNA for the CDR3: TGTGCCAGCAGCTTGGTCGGGGGGGCCGAAGGAGATACGCAGTATTTT. Protein sequence: CASSLVGGAEGDTQYF. Looking up the rest from reference TRBV5-6 and TRBJ2-3 gives the full variable domain: DAGVTQSPTHLIKTRGQQVTLRCSPKSGHDTVSWYQQALGQGPQFIFQYYEEEERQRGNFPDRFSGHQFPNYSSELNVNALLLGDSALYLCASSLVGGAEGDTQYFGPGTRLTVL.

The chain couples TRBV27 to TRBJ2-7; D possibly corresponds to TRBD1 (5 bases). The CDR3 is 14 amino acids. Germline values: CDR1 MNHEY, CDR2 SMNVEV (reference sequence). Between the trimmed V and J ends, which lost 2 bases and 3 bases, there was a span of 11 bases. This CDR3 reads CASSLTGRIYEQYF. As DNA, the CDR3 is TGTGCCAGCAGTTTAACAGGAAGAATCTACGAGCAGTACTTC.

Of note for this clone: Distinct nucleotide sequences in the sample also encode this CDR3. The V and J genes are TRBV7-2 and TRBJ1-4, with 7 positions matching TRBD1. V dropped 4 bases and J dropped 0; count of bases not matched to a gene: 2. The CDR3 is made up of 15 amino acids. Germline assignment: CDR1 SGHTA and CDR2 FQGNSA. The CDR3: CASSSQGATNEKLFF. The CDR3 DNA follows: TGTGCCAGCAGCTCCCAGGGGGCAACTAATGAAAAACTGTTTTTT.

The chain uses TRBV19 and TRBJ2-3; 8 bases match TRBD2. Germline V lookup: CDR1 LNHDA, CDR2 SQIVND (reference sequence). The CDR3 covers 19 residues. The trim removed 3 bases at V and 6 bases at J, leaving 20 bases unmatched. CDR3 bases: TGTGCCAGTAGTATGGGAGCCCCGTCCTGGCGGGAGGAAGGGGATACGCAGTATTTT. The encoded protein is CASSMGAPSWREEGDTQYF.